The rows below give T cell receptor beta chains drawn from one sample of a study of blood T cell repertoires in COVID-19. Libraries were prepared by immunoSEQ multiplex PCR; TCRdb keeps only in-frame clonotypes and omits some of them. The repertoire holds about 120,000 clones, with 65% to 85% as singletons. Sequencing used peripheral blood. The receptors stem from a woman in her 70s with acute or convalescent COVID-19. The CDR3 runs from the conserved cysteine through the conserved F or W. The D gene is left open where the match is weak. Expanded clones get a size class; other rows say once, few or many, or leave the size out.

clone_size	v_call	d_call	j_call	cdr3_aa	cdr3_nt
.	TRBV7-8	.	TRBJ1-6	CASSLGQVESPLHF	TGTGCCAGCAGCTTAGGACAGGTTGAGTCACCCCTCCACTTT
.	TRBV19	.	TRBJ1-1	CASSIGTVNTEAFF	TGTGCCAGTAGTATAGGGACAGTGAACACTGAAGCTTTCTTT
.	TRBV19	TRBD1	TRBJ1-6	CASSFPGQGPNSPLHF	TGTGCCAGTAGTTTTCCGGGACAGGGCCCTAATTCACCCCTCCACTTT
.	TRBV30	.	TRBJ2-5	CAWRGGPLVQETQYF	TGTGCCTGGAGGGGAGGACCACTCGTTCAAGAGACCCAGTACTTC
.	TRBV7-3	.	TRBJ1-2	CASSLTWTGRDGYTF	TGTGCCAGCAGCTTAACCTGGACCGGCAGGGATGGCTACACCTTC
few	TRBV18	.	TRBJ1-1	CASSGQQNTEAFF	TGTGCCAGCTCAGGGCAGCAGAACACTGAAGCTTTCTTT
.	TRBV7-2	.	TRBJ1-2	CASRPVLRSSYGYTF	TGTGCCAGCAGACCAGTCCTCCGTAGCTCTTATGGCTACACCTTC
.	TRBV4-2	.	TRBJ2-5	CASSQGLNEETQYF	TGTGCCAGCAGCCAAGGACTAAACGAAGAGACCCAGTACTTC
once	TRBV29-1	TRBD2	TRBJ2-3	CSVVRGASRIDTQYF	TGCAGCGTTGTGCGGGGGGCCTCTAGGATCGATACGCAGTATTTT
.	TRBV9	TRBD1	TRBJ2-7	CASSPDRGRHYEQYF	TGTGCCAGCAGCCCAGACAGGGGCAGACACTACGAGCAGTACTTC
.	TRBV27	TRBD1	TRBJ2-1	CASSRQGNNEQFF	TGTGCCAGTTCTAGACAGGGAAACAATGAGCAGTTCTTC
few	TRBV4-2	.	TRBJ1-1	CASSQDVGGRSTEAFF	TGTGCCAGCAGCCAAGATGTAGGAGGGAGGAGCACTGAAGCTTTCTTT
.	TRBV7-2	TRBD1	TRBJ2-7	CASSYKVPDRDRSYEQYF	TGTGCCAGCAGCTACAAAGTCCCTGATCGGGACAGGAGCTACGAGCAGTACTTC
.	TRBV11-3	.	TRBJ2-7	CASSLEVEQYF	TGTGCCAGCAGCTTGGAGGTTGAGCAGTACTTC
.	TRBV30	.	TRBJ2-1	CAWSVLYEQFF	TGTGCCTGGAGTGTTCTGTATGAGCAGTTCTTC
.	TRBV9	.	TRBJ2-2	CASSVARGGGLTTGELFF	TGTGCCAGCAGCGTAGCCCGGGGAGGGGGGCTAACCACCGGGGAGCTGTTTTTT
.	TRBV7-9	TRBD1	TRBJ1-1	CASSVGGQGATEAFF	TGTGCCAGCAGCGTAGGCGGACAGGGGGCCACTGAAGCTTTCTTT